This entry lists 29 T cell receptor beta chains sequenced from one sample in a study of tissue T cells after allogeneic stem cell transplantation. Time point specified: mouse harvest day 7 after allogeneic transplant. Tail vein injection delivered 10^7 T-cell-depleted bone marrow cells and 10^6 splenic CD5+ T cells. Some clones are missing from TCRdb's copy, which holds only in-frame ones; the method was immunoSEQ multiplex PCR. The sample has more than 7,000 clones, roughly half seen once. The sample comprised gut tissue. These receptors all stem from a female BALB/c mouse given C57BL/6 T cells with graft-versus-host disease after an allogeneic hematopoietic cell transplant.

By sample fraction, this clone is medium-sized. The listed genes are named as in mouse. CDR3 bases read: TGCACCTGCAGTGCCGGACAAAACACCGGGCAGCTCTAC. Translation gives CTCSAGQNTGQLY. The CDR3 in its entirety is CTCSAGQNTGQLYF. The V and J genes are TRBV1 and TRBJ2-2; weak D call: TRBD1 (5 bases). The CDR3 end lies 1 residue beyond the end of the read and is filled in from the germline J gene. V shed 3 bases and J shed 1 base, with 6 bases lying between them. Per germline, CDR1 NSQYPW and CDR2 LRSPGD (reference sequence). This CDR3 comprises 14 residues.

In its sample, this clone is medium-sized. Gene names denote mouse genes. The read finishes 1 residue shy of the CDR3 end, and the germline J gene is used to complete it. The gene calls are TRBV13-1 and TRBJ2-7; 8 bases agree with TRBD2. This CDR3 spans 12 amino acids. In germline, CDR1 is NSHNY, CDR2 SYGAGN. J lost 5 bases, V lost 3 bases, and 1 base had no gene match. CDR3 sequence reads: CASSVGGDEQYF. CDR3 DNA (partial): TGTGCCAGCAGTGTGGGGGGGGATGAACAGTAC.

About this clone itself: The genes and germline here are from mouse. The CDR3 end is not reached by the read, which stops 1 residue before it; the germline J gene fills it in. The rearrangement links TRBV13-3 to TRBJ2-1; 10 nucleotides align to TRBD1. The V and J ends lost 4 bases and 7 bases, in that order; junction bases with no gene match: 5. The CDR3 consists of 14 residues. CDR1 is NNHDY and CDR2 is SYVADS in the germline V gene. This CDR3 is CASSPDRGRAEQFF. CDR3 DNA (partial): TGTGCCAGCAGTCCTGACAGGGGGCGAGCTGAGCAGTTC.

Details on this clone: Gene names are the mouse ones. The read terminates 1 residue ahead of where the CDR3 ends, so the germline J gene completes it. V gene TRBV15 combines with J gene TRBJ1-4; a weak D match, TRBD1 (5 bases). Germline loops: CDR1 SGHND, CDR2 FRSKSL. V was cut by 6 bases and J by 1 base, with 9 bases left in between. This CDR3 comprises 14 residues. The CDR3 bases that were read are TGTGCCAGCAGGTGGGGGAGTTCCAACGAAAGATTATTT. Amino acid sequence: CASRWGSSNERLF. The CDR3 as a whole reads CASRWGSSNERLFF.

On this clone itself: The genes and germline here are from mouse. The CDR3 extends 1 residue past the end of the read, so its final part is completed from the germline J gene. The J gene is TRBJ2-7, the V gene TRBV23; the table's TRBD2 call for D was not verified on the DNA. The CDR3 loop spans 13 amino acids. In germline, CDR1 is KGHTA, CDR2 FQNQQP. The CDR3 reads CSSSQDWGDEQYF. CDR3 bases read: TGCTCCAGCAGTCAAGACTGGGGGGATGAACAGTAC. The whole variable domain, remainder taken from reference TRBV23 and TRBJ2-7, is DAAVTQKPRYLIKMKGQEAEMKCIPEKGHTAVFWYQQKQSKELKFLIYFQNQQPLDQIDMVKERFSAVCPSSSLCSLGIRTCEAEDSALYLCSSSQDWGDEQYFGPGTRLTVL.

This clone showed up just a few times. Mouse gene names apply. The CDR3 end is not reached by the read, which stops 1 residue before it; the germline J gene fills it in. The genes are TRBV26 and TRBJ1-4; TRBD1 aligns across 10 bases. CDR3 length: 15 residues. Germline V gene lookup returns CDR1 KGHPV and CDR2 FQNQEV (reference sequence). J gave up 6 bases and V 6 bases, and 7 bases lay outside the gene matches. The part of the CDR3 DNA that was read is TGTGCCAGCAGCTCCGACAGGGGGCATGACGAAAGATTATTT. This translates into CASSSDRGHDERLF. The whole CDR3 sequence reads CASSSDRGHDERLFF.

Details on this clone: Each gene name is a mouse one. The read ends 1 residue early relative to the CDR3; the germline J gene fills the gap. This sequence joins TRBV20 and TRBJ2-4; D is ambiguous. Between the trimmed V and J ends, which lost 5 bases and 0 bases, there was a span of 3 bases. Germline loops: CDR1 GFQATS, CDR2 STVNSAI. This CDR3 contains 11 residues. The chain's CDR3 is CGAGSQNTLYF. The CDR3 DNA, read in part, is TGTGGTGCTGGAAGTCAAAACACCTTGTAC.

This clone was detected a few times. The germline and genes are mouse ones. The observed sequence ends 1 residue before the CDR3 terminus, with the missing tail filled in from the germline J gene. The chain joins TRBV14 to TRBJ2-2; 11 positions match TRBD2. This CDR3 has 15 residues. Germline loops: CDR1 SGHDT, CDR2 FRDEAV. V shed 4 bases and J 2 bases; nucleotides not matched to a gene: 1. This chain's CDR3 is CASSRLGGNTGQLYF. The part of the CDR3 DNA that was read is TGTGCCAGCAGTCGACTGGGGGGGAACACCGGGCAGCTCTAC.

Concerning this clone itself: These gene names are mouse names. The read terminates 1 residue before the CDR3 end, so the remaining end is supplied by the germline J gene. This chain connects TRBV29 to TRBJ1-1, with D uncertain. Per germline, CDR1 MSHET and CDR2 SYDVDS. V was shortened by 2 bases and J by 3 bases, with 10 bases between the two germline ends. The CDR3 runs to 14 residues. CDR3 DNA (partial): TGTGCTAGCAGTTTAATGGGAGGGCACACAGAAGTCTTC. Residues: CASSLMGGHTEVF. The whole CDR3 reads CASSLMGGHTEVFF.

Only one count was recorded for this clone. Mouse gene names and germline throughout. The CDR3 here is CASSLSNSRAETLYF. The sequenced part of the CDR3 DNA is TGTGCCAGCAGTCTGTCGAACAGCCGTGCAGAAACGCTGTAT. The chain combines TRBV26 with TRBJ2-3; D is unclear. Read data end 1 residue before the CDR3 end; the end is taken from the germline J gene. V was trimmed by 0 bases and J by 1 base, leaving 8 bases between them. Germline CDR1 KGHPV, CDR2 FQNQEV (reference sequence). The CDR3 sequence is 15 residues long.

Remarks on this clone: Here the gene names and germline are mouse. The sequence runs out 1 residue before the end of the CDR3; the remainder is reconstructed from the germline J gene. The chain recombines TRBV12-1 with TRBJ2-2; possible D gene TRBD2, 6 bases. Trimming took 4 bases from V and 3 from J, leaving 14 bases between them. This CDR3 region has 15 residues. The germline gives CDR1 SGHSN, CDR2 HYEKVE. The CDR3 protein is CASSPWGRDTGQLYF. Partial CDR3 DNA: TGTGCCAGCTCCCCCTGGGGAAGGGACACCGGGCAGCTCTAC.

Comment on this clone: Germline and genes: mouse. From the germline J gene comes the end of the CDR3, since the read stops 1 residue before it. The chain employs TRBV5 and TRBJ1-5; D call uncertain. This CDR3 spans 13 amino acids. V lost 0 bases, J lost 3 bases, and 3 bases lay in between. Germline CDR1 LGHNA, CDR2 YNLKQL (reference sequence). The sequenced part of the CDR3 DNA is TGTGCCAGCAGCCAAGAGGGCAACCAGGCTCCGCTT. Protein sequence: CASSQEGNQAPL. The entire CDR3 reads CASSQEGNQAPLF.

Concerning this clone: These gene names are mouse names. The part of the CDR3 DNA that was read is TGTGCCAGCAGTCTCATTTCTGGAAATACGCTCTAT. It translates to CASSLISGNTLY. From start to end, the CDR3 is CASSLISGNTLYF. The chain couples TRBV26 to TRBJ1-3; no clear D. The missing CDR3 end, 1 residue past where the read stops, is filled in from the germline J gene. Trimming left V 3 bases short and J 0 bases short, with 3 bases between. This CDR3 contains 13 residues. Germline CDR1 and CDR2: KGHPV and FQNQEV (reference sequence).

On this clone: Mouse gene names and germline throughout. Read sequence stops 1 residue before the CDR3 end, and the germline J gene provides the missing end. The genes are TRBV26 and TRBJ2-3; D unresolved. The germline CDR1 and CDR2 sequences are KGHPV and FQNQEV (reference sequence). Deletions cut 3 bases from V and 1 base from J, with 8 bases between. This CDR3 comprises 14 residues. The CDR3 spells CASSLQFGAETLYF. The covered CDR3 bases are TGTGCCAGCAGTCTTCAGTTTGGTGCAGAAACGCTGTAT.

With regard to this clone: Mouse gene names and germline throughout. The read ends 1 residue shy of where the CDR3 ends; the end is completed using the germline J gene. The rearrangement joins TRBV26 to TRBJ1-5, with 9 bases lining up with TRBD1. Losses at the gene ends were 8 bases for V and 8 bases for J; bases not matched to a gene: 4. CDR3 length: 12 amino acids. Germline CDR1 and CDR2: KGHPV and FQNQEV (reference sequence). The CDR3: CASSTGGKAPLF. The part of the CDR3 DNA that was read is TGTGCCAGCTCAACAGGGGGCAAGGCTCCGCTT.

This clone is termed medium-sized. Gene names are mouse gene names. The sequence runs out 1 residue before the end of the CDR3; the remainder is reconstructed from the germline J gene. J is TRBJ2-7 and V is TRBV13-3; 10 bases map to TRBD1. Germline V CDR1 and CDR2: NNHDY, SYVADS. CDR3 size: 14 residues. The V gene end was trimmed by 5 bases and the J gene end by 2 bases; junction bases not matched to a gene: 4. The part of the CDR3 DNA that was read is TGTGCCAGCAGCGCCGGGACAGGGGCCTATGAACAGTAC. Amino acid sequence: CASSAGTGAYEQY. The entire CDR3 is CASSAGTGAYEQYF.

For this clone: Gene names and germline match the mouse. The CDR3 end falls 1 residue outside the read, so it is completed with the germline J gene. The rearrangement uses TRBV31 and TRBJ2-7, with 9 bases aligning to TRBD1. Germline assignment: CDR1 GKSSPN and CDR2 SITVG. This CDR3 contains 13 residues. V lost 3 bases, J lost 5 bases, and 5 bases stayed unmatched. CDR3 bases read: TGTGCCTGGAGGGGGACAGGGTGGGATGAACAGTAC. It specifies CAWRGTGWDEQY. The whole CDR3 protein is CAWRGTGWDEQYF. The complete variable domain, with remaining parts taken from reference TRBV31 and TRBJ2-7, reads AQTIHQWPVAEIKAVGSPLSLGCTIKGKSSPNLYWYWQATGGTLQQLFYSITVGQVESVVQLNLSASRPKDDQFILSTEKLLLSHSGFYLCAWRGTGWDEQYFGPGTRLTVL.

Regarding this clone: The gene symbols are mouse symbols. The read halts 1 residue ahead of the CDR3 end, with the missing end drawn from the germline J gene. This chain uses TRBV16 with TRBJ1-1; weak D call: TRBD1 (5 bases). V was clipped by 0 bases and J by 6 bases, with 5 bases between them. CDR1 and CDR2 (germline): SGHSA, FRNQAP. This CDR3 has 12 residues. Incomplete CDR3 DNA: TGTGCAAGCAGCTTAGAGGGGGCAGAAGTCTTC. It is translated as CASSLEGAEVF. The CDR3 as a whole reads CASSLEGAEVFF.

Regarding this clone: Here the gene names and germline are mouse. The read falls 1 residue short of the CDR3 end, and the missing part is taken from the germline J gene. The rearrangement links TRBV16 to TRBJ1-1; D gene unclear. Per germline, CDR1 SGHSA and CDR2 FRNQAP. V was trimmed by 0 bases and J by 3 bases, leaving 5 bases between them. The CDR3 contains 13 residues. The CDR3 protein is CASSLDRDTEVFF. The CDR3 bases that were read are TGTGCAAGCAGCTTAGATCGAGACACAGAAGTCTTC.

With respect to this clone: The gene symbols are mouse symbols. Sequencing ends 1 residue short of the CDR3 end; the germline J gene provides the rest. J is TRBJ1-4 and V is TRBV4; TRBD1 is a possible D gene (6 bases). CDR1 LGHDT and CDR2 YNNKQL come from the germline V gene (reference sequence). The V end lost 5 bases, the J end lost 0 bases, and 13 bases lay between the germline ends. The CDR3 contains 16 residues. The CDR3: CASSPGTSFSNERLFF. Partial CDR3 DNA: TGTGCCAGCAGCCCCGGGACATCCTTTTCCAACGAAAGATTATTT.

About this clone: Here the gene names and germline are mouse. The read ends 1 residue early relative to the CDR3; the germline J gene fills the gap. The J gene is TRBJ1-5, the V gene TRBV3, with unresolved D. Trimming removed 3 bases at V and 0 bases at J, with 3 bases between. CDR1 and CDR2 from the germline V gene are SNHLY and FYNGKV (reference sequence). The CDR3 contains 13 residues. The CDR3 DNA, read in part, is TGTGCCAGCAGCTTGTATAACAACCAGGCTCCGCTT. Translated, it gives CASSLYNNQAPL. From start to end, the CDR3 is CASSLYNNQAPLF. Full variable domain (outside the CDR3, taken from reference TRBV3 and TRBJ1-5): GPKVLQIPSHQIIDMGQMVTLNCDPVSNHLYFYWYKQILGQQMEFLVNFYNGKVMEKSKLFKDQFSVERPDGSYFTLKIQPTALEDSAVYFCASSLYNNQAPLFGEGTRLSVL.

This clone was counted once. Any gene name here is a mouse gene name. With the read ending 1 residue before the CDR3 end, the germline J gene is used to fill in that end. The chain links TRBV26 to TRBJ1-3, with D tentatively TRBD1 (6 bases). Trimming cost V 4 bases and J 0 bases, with 10 bases left between them. CDR1 is KGHPV and CDR2 is FQNQEV in the germline V gene (reference sequence). The CDR3 is made up of 15 amino acids. The CDR3 bases that were read are TGTGCCAGCAGTCCCGGGACAAATTCTGGAAATACGCTCTAT. Protein: CASSPGTNSGNTLY. The entire CDR3 reads CASSPGTNSGNTLYF.

Concerning this clone itself: Here the gene names and germline are mouse. From the germline J gene comes the end of the CDR3, since the read stops 1 residue before it. The chain employs TRBV13-1 and TRBJ2-1, with a tentative D call TRBD2 (6 bases). Trimming left V 3 bases short and J 2 bases short, with 12 bases between. The CDR3 runs 15 residues. CDR1 and CDR2 (germline): NSHNY, SYGAGN. The CDR3 bases that were read are TGTGCCAGCAGTGGAGATGGGGGATACTATGCTGAGCAGTTC. Translating it yields CASSGDGGYYAEQF. The full CDR3 is CASSGDGGYYAEQFF.

Points on this clone: Gene names and germline match the mouse. From the germline J gene comes the end of the CDR3, since the read stops 1 residue before it. The V gene is TRBV19, the J gene TRBJ2-1; D gene uncertain. Germline assignment: CDR1 FNHDT and CDR2 SITEND (reference sequence). Trimming took off 6 bases at V and 5 bases at J, with 0 bases between the two ends. The CDR3 runs to 9 residues. The CDR3 is CASNAEQFF. The part of the CDR3 DNA that was read is TGTGCCAGCAATGCTGAGCAGTTC.

As for this clone: Mouse gene names apply. The sequenced fragment ends 1 residue before the CDR3 boundary, so the rest is inferred from the germline J gene. This chain uses TRBV26 with TRBJ1-5; D unresolved. Germline V gives CDR1 KGHPV, CDR2 FQNQEV (reference sequence). V was clipped by 4 bases and J by 3 bases, with 7 bases between them. This CDR3 is built from 13 residues. CDR3 amino acids: CASSPRGNQAPLF. The part of the CDR3 DNA that was read is TGTGCCAGCAGTCCACGGGGCAACCAGGCTCCGCTT. Full variable domain (rest looked up from reference TRBV26 and TRBJ1-5): NSKVIQTPRYLVKGQGQKAKMRCIPEKGHPVVFWYQQNKNNEFKFLINFQNQEVLQQIDMTEKRFSAECPSNSPCSLEIQSSEAGDSALYLCASSPRGNQAPLFGEGTRLSVL.

In regard to this clone: Gene names are the mouse ones. The read ends 1 residue early relative to the CDR3; the germline J gene fills the gap. The chain uses TRBV26 and TRBJ2-4; no clear D gene. CDR1 is KGHPV and CDR2 is FQNQEV in the germline V gene (reference sequence). The CDR3 is 12 residues long. Between the trimmed V and J ends, which lost 6 bases and 7 bases, there was a span of 11 bases. The CDR3 spells CASRRRQDTLYF. The CDR3 bases that were read are TGTGCCAGCAGACGACGGCAGGACACCTTGTAC.

This clone was seen only a few times. Gene names denote mouse genes. The observed sequence ends 1 residue before the CDR3 terminus, with the missing tail filled in from the germline J gene. The rearrangement links TRBV13-1 to TRBJ2-2; 7 nucleotides line up with TRBD2. The ends lost 0 bases at V and 6 bases at J; junction bases unmatched: 2. The CDR3 has 14 residues. Germline V gives CDR1 NSHNY, CDR2 SYGAGN. CDR3 sequence reads: CASSDAGGAGQLYF. The CDR3 bases that were read are TGTGCCAGCAGTGATGCGGGGGGGGCCGGGCAGCTCTAC.

A note on this clone: Mouse gene names apply. Coverage ceases 1 residue before the CDR3 finishes, and the germline J gene fills in the end. V is TRBV12-2 and J is TRBJ2-2; TRBD2 agrees at 8 bases. The trim removed 0 bases at V and 0 bases at J, leaving 2 bases unmatched. The CDR3 totals 16 residues. Germline V gene lookup returns CDR1 SGHLS and CDR2 HYDKME. The sequenced part of the CDR3 DNA is TGTGCCAGCTCTCTCGGACTGGGAGCAAACACCGGGCAGCTCTAC. Encoded protein: CASSLGLGANTGQLY. The full CDR3 is CASSLGLGANTGQLYF.

This clone was found a few times. Mouse germline and gene names are used. The read ends 1 residue early relative to the CDR3; the germline J gene fills the gap. The V gene is TRBV23, the J gene TRBJ1-1; no DNA check was done on the table's D call, TRBD1. This CDR3 is 12 amino acids long. Germline V gene sequence: CDR1 KGHTA, CDR2 FQNQQP. CDR3 sequence reads: CSSSPENTEVFF. The DNA read from the CDR3 is TGCTCCAGCAGCCCAGAAAACACAGAAGTCTTC.